This T cell receptor (beta chain) is from a study of molecular identifiers for immune sequencing clone quantification. Using its own MiXCR run on the PCR reads, TCRdb lists one record per CDR3 protein. The top ten hold about 0.78% of the sample, which has approximately 590,000 distinct CDR3 sequences, 25% seen once. When naive CD8 T cells were sorted, they were gated as CD8+CD4-CCR7+CD45RA+. This clonotype was observed many times. Its antigen remains unknown. Findings and caveats of the study: Clones above 20 RNA copies contained over 98% of effector molecules but under 1% of naive ones.

The V gene's germline CDR1 is MNHEY and CDR2 SVGEGT. Trimming removed 8 bases at V and 5 bases at J, with 21 bases between. This CDR3 comprises 15 residues. Sequenced: naive CD8+ T cells from blood, with Jurkat cell RNA spiked in. Indicated subset: FACS-sorted CD8+CD4-CCR7+CD45RA+ naive T cells. The rearrangement links TRBV6-2 or TRBV6-3 to TRBJ1-1; TRBD1 is a possible D gene (5 bases). The sequence was collected from a human donor in good health. Some libraries in this study had Jurkat cell RNA spiked in. The CDR3 DNA reads TGTGCCAGCGGGACCTTTCCGACAAGTGGAACTGAAGCTTTCTTT. It is translated as CASGTFPTSGTEAFF.